Here is one TCR beta chain with its context. The sample comes from a study of Tregs in tolerant kidney transplant recipients. The germline V and J ends were trimmed by 6 bases and 4 bases, with 18 bases remaining between them. CDR1 is SGHTA, CDR2 FQGTGA, per germline. This CDR3 is 15 amino acids long. The method was immunoSEQ multiplex PCR; TCRdb's version includes in-frame clones alone and lacks a portion of them. The sample includes roughly 69,000 clones, around 98% seen only once; the top ten take 0.34%. The sample consisted of Tregs from blood, taken before the transplant. The sequence was collected from a human donor who received a combined kidney and bone marrow transplant. The chain combines TRBV7-3 with TRBJ1-2; D not certain. The CDR3 spells CASRFFQAGLYGYTF. As DNA, the CDR3 is TGTGCCAGCAGGTTCTTCCAAGCGGGCCTCTATGGCTACACCTTC.